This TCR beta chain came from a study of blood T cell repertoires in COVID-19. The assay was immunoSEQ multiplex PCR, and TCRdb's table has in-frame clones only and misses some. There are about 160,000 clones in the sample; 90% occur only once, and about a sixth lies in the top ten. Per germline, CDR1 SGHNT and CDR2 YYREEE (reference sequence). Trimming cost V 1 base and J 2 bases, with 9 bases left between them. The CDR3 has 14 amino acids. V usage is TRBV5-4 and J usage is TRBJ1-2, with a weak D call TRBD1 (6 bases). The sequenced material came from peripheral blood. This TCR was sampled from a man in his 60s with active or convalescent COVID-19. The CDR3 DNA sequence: TGTGCCAGCAGCTTGAATACAGGGAACTATGGCTACACCTTC. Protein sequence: CASSLNTGNYGYTF.